This TCR beta chain stems from a study of T-cell reconstitution after alpha-beta-depleted transplantation in children. It was with unique molecular identifiers that the TCRbeta library was prepared. MiXCR, run by TCRdb on the PCR reads, gives a single entry per CDR3 protein. The table lists about 360,000 distinct CDR3 sequences, roughly 13% of them singletons. This CDR3 is 12 amino acids long. With 1 base removed from V and 11 bases from J, the gap between germline ends came to 6 bases. Looked up from germline, CDR1 is LGHDT and CDR2 is YNNKEL (reference sequence). The input for sequencing was PBMCs, taken from the stem cell graft. The chain joins TRBV3-1 to TRBJ1-6; D unresolved. The receptor was derived from a human donor who donated a stem cell graft to a child with Fanconi anemia. In DNA form, the CDR3 reads TGTGCCAGCAGCCAAGGAAATCCACCCCTCCACTTT. The encoded protein is CASSQGNPPLHF.